One and the same sample provided the 14 T cell receptor beta chains below, sequenced in a study of technical replicates of blood from a handful of donors. Sequencing used immunoSEQ multiplex PCR; TCRdb keeps in-frame clones, though not all of them. In the table there are 55,000 to 80,000 clones, approximately 97% of which are singletons. Sequencing was done on a sample of T cells isolated from PBMCs. Receptors originate from a human donor in good health.

V and J are TRBV5-5 and TRBJ1-4; D remains ambiguous. This CDR3 is built from 14 residues. Germline assignment: CDR1 SGHKS and CDR2 YYEKEE (reference sequence). Trimming took off 1 base at V and 8 bases at J, with 12 bases between the two ends. CDR3 protein: CASSLSPGGEKLFF. In nucleotides, the CDR3 is TGTGCCAGCAGCTTGTCCCCAGGTGGGGAAAAACTGTTTTTT.

The chain employs TRBV11-3 and TRBJ2-5, with D unclear. Germline-derived CDR1 and CDR2 are SGHNT and YENEEA. V lost 1 base to trimming and J lost 5 bases, with 11 bases between them. The CDR3 covers 14 residues. CDR3 nucleotides: TGTGCCAGCAGCTTAGGACATTCTGGGGAGACCCAGTACTTC. Protein sequence: CASSLGHSGETQYF.

The chain employs TRBV5-6 and TRBJ1-2; 11 nucleotides agree with TRBD1. Trimming removed 3 bases from V and 4 bases from J; junction bases left unmatched: 8. From germline, CDR1 is SGHDT and CDR2 YYEEEE. The CDR3 is 16 residues long. The CDR3 DNA follows: TGTGCCAGCAGCTCCTGGACAGGGGGCGTTATCTATGGCTACACCTTC. This gives the protein CASSSWTGGVIYGYTF.

This clone was seen only once. The chain couples TRBV2 to TRBJ1-2; D remains unclear. Germline CDR1 reads SNHLY; CDR2 reads FYNNEI. The V and J ends lost 2 bases and 1 base respectively, with 8 bases between them. CDR3 size: 14 residues. CDR3 in amino acids: CASSEIGGNYGYTF. Written as DNA, the CDR3 is TGTGCCAGCAGTGAAATCGGAGGTAACTATGGCTACACCTTC. Variable domain in full (rest from reference TRBV2 and TRBJ1-2): EPEVTQTPSHQVTQMGQEVILRCVPISNHLYFYWYRQILGQKVEFLVSFYNNEISEKSEIFDDQFSVERPDGSNFTLKIRSTKLEDSAMYFCASSEIGGNYGYTFGSGTRLTVV.

The chain links TRBV7-9 to TRBJ2-2; TRBD1 matches 7 bases. This CDR3 comprises 14 residues. Germline assignment: CDR1 SEHNR and CDR2 FQNEAQ (reference sequence). The J segment lost 3 bases and the V segment lost 7 bases, leaving 5 bases of the junction unmatched. This CDR3 reads CASTTTGDTGELFF. For the CDR3, the DNA is TGTGCCAGCACTACCACAGGGGACACCGGGGAGCTGTTTTTT.

V gene TRBV4-1 combines with J gene TRBJ2-7, with 9 bases lining up with TRBD1. J lost 5 bases, V lost 3 bases, and 11 bases had no gene match. This CDR3 spans 16 amino acids. Looked up from germline, CDR1 is MGHRA and CDR2 is YSYEKL. As DNA, the CDR3 is TGCGCCAGCAGCCATCCGACCCGGGACAGGGCAAACGAGCAGTACTTC. It specifies CASSHPTRDRANEQYF.

The gene calls are TRBV5-1 and TRBJ1-3; D is unclear. Trimming took off 4 bases at V and 4 bases at J, with 18 bases between the two ends. Germline CDR1 SGHRS, CDR2 YFSETQ. CDR3 length: 16 amino acids. The CDR3 nucleotides read TGCGCCAGCAGCCCTTCTTTTCCTACCGGGGGAAACACCATATATTTT. It codes for CASSPSFPTGGNTIYF.

The table lists this clone with a count of one. The J gene is TRBJ2-2, the V gene TRBV4-1, with D possibly matching TRBD2 (5 bases). The V end lost 3 bases, the J end lost 0 bases, and 17 bases lay between the germline ends. This CDR3 is 18 amino acids long. Germline values: CDR1 MGHRA, CDR2 YSYEKL. CDR3 sequence: CASSHPFYGGTNTGELFF. CDR3 nucleotides: TGCGCCAGCAGCCACCCCTTCTATGGAGGCACGAACACCGGGGAGCTGTTTTTT.

The rearrangement links TRBV7-9 to TRBJ1-2; 10 bases are shared with TRBD1. Germline CDR1 SEHNR, CDR2 FQNEAQ (reference sequence). V shed 5 bases, J shed 7 bases, and the junction held 10 bases outside the gene matches. This CDR3 is built from 15 residues. The CDR3 loop is CASSVTGGAPIGYTF. The CDR3 nucleotides are TGTGCCAGCAGCGTGACAGGGGGCGCACCTATTGGCTACACCTTC.

The chain has TRBV10-2 and TRBJ2-1; 13 bases agree with TRBD2. The germline V gene has CDR1 WSHSY and CDR2 SAAADI. The CDR3 totals 17 residues. Trimming took 4 bases from V and 6 from J; bases not matched to a gene: 9. This CDR3 reads CASSGIRLAGGPNEQFF. In DNA form, the CDR3 reads TGCGCCAGCAGTGGAATACGACTAGCGGGAGGCCCCAATGAGCAGTTCTTC.

The chain carries TRBV7-9 and TRBJ2-1; 7 nucleotides agree with TRBD1. The CDR3 covers 14 residues. Germline CDR1 SEHNR, CDR2 FQNEAQ (reference sequence). After removal of 4 bases from V and 7 bases from J, the junction contained 7 bases not matched to a gene. For the CDR3, the DNA is TGTGCCAGCAGCTCCTCGGGACAGCTAAATGAGCAGTTCTTC. It is translated as CASSSSGQLNEQFF.

The chain has TRBV4-2 and TRBJ2-1, with 12 bases that match TRBD2. Per germline, CDR1 LGHNA and CDR2 YNFKEQ. V was pared by 4 bases and J by 7 bases, with 8 bases of the junction left unmatched. This CDR3 region has 16 residues. The CDR3 reads CASSRRTGLAGNEQFF. The CDR3 DNA reads as TGTGCCAGCAGCCGCAGGACAGGACTAGCGGGGAATGAGCAGTTCTTC.

The chain is built from TRBV2 and TRBJ2-7; no clear D gene. The germline V and J ends were trimmed by 6 bases and 0 bases, with 9 bases remaining between them. Germline-derived CDR1 and CDR2 are SNHLY and FYNNEI. CDR3 length: 13 amino acids. In nucleotides, the CDR3 is TGTGCCAGCAGGACTGATAGCTCCTACGAGCAGTACTTC. Protein sequence: CASRTDSSYEQYF.

The chain has TRBV2 and TRBJ2-1; 12 nucleotides match TRBD2. Germline values: CDR1 SNHLY, CDR2 FYNNEI. The CDR3 runs to 13 residues. V gave up 6 bases and J gave up 13 bases; unmatched junction bases: 7. CDR3 amino acids: CASRGGLAGFQFF. In DNA, the CDR3 is TGTGCCAGCAGGGGAGGACTAGCGGGGTTCCAGTTCTTC. Drawing the rest from reference TRBV2 and TRBJ2-1, the complete variable domain is EPEVTQTPSHQVTQMGQEVILRCVPISNHLYFYWYRQILGQKVEFLVSFYNNEISEKSEIFDDQFSVERPDGSNFTLKIRSTKLEDSAMYFCASRGGLAGFQFFGPGTRLTVL.